This entry is about one T cell receptor (beta chain). There are a few counts of this clone. What this receptor recognizes is not known. Per-base qualities were not stored, and no clone one base away is much larger. The data were obtained in a study of beta chain features in type 1 diabetes listed by TCRdb under 2018. About the full investigation: Patients and healthy donors did not differ in mean age, gender distribution, total cell number or subset yield. Regulatory and stem cell-like memory subsets were isolated from only 8 patients and roughly eight healthy donors, whereas naive and central memory subsets came from all 30 or so donors. In the study, TCRB repertoires of sorted circulating CD4+ T cell subsets from recently diagnosed type 1 diabetes patients were compared with those of matched healthy donors. A total of 90 million to 130 million sorted cells were examined across all samples, and a strong correlation was observed between cell number per subset and RNA yield.

The entire isolated RNA was reverse transcribed using the High Capacity cDNA Reverse Transcription Kit, and thus expressed TCRB transcripts were sequenced. Deep immunoSEQ sequencing was applied to naive, central memory and regulatory T cell samples, giving an average of roughly 3.5 million total reads per sample. After sorted cells were lysed in RLT buffer, RNA was extracted with DNase-treated RNeasy Micro or Mini kits, with the choice depending on cell number. Each cell subset was processed on its own to prevent cross-contamination, while patient and healthy donor samples were processed together. The immunoSEQ multiplex PCR was used to amplify TCRB sequences from cDNA, yielding 87-bp fragments that span the CDR3 region. The amplicons were sequenced using the Illumina HiSeq platform. On the study's bioinformatics: PCR bias was computationally corrected using synthetic template baselines, reads within Hamming distance 2 were collapsed, and singletons that could not be merged were discarded. Reads were aligned against IMGT so that V, D and J genes, CDR3 length and insertions or deletions at six rearrangement sites could be assigned. Within each subset, clonotype counts were normalized to sorted cell number, and only after that were true diversity and Gini coefficients computed with the tcR R package. The overlap coefficient, calculated on TCRB nucleotide sequences, was used to measure repertoire sharing. As a proxy for the pre-selection repertoire, out-of-frame TCRB sequences from naive cells were analyzed. TCRdb's version of the immuneACCESS table is confined to in-frame rearrangements and falls short of the full clone set. An unresolved V gene accounts for under half of the shortfall where checked; the remainder is of unknown origin. D and trimming were read from the DNA, whereas the V and J calls and clone size are those reported in that table. The sample yields around 500,000 clones; around 10% were counted once. Of the sample, 0.046% falls within the top ten clones.

Beyond this particular receptor, the publication reports: Shorter templates might have been favored by PCR, but patient and control samples were amplified and corrected together, so both groups would have been affected equally by any skew. Because cDNA was sequenced instead of genomic DNA, highly expressing activated cells could be over-represented, though the groups showed no difference in activation or CD3 levels. HLA sub-analyses involved small numbers of individuals, so any influence of HLA type on TCRB rearrangement remained unresolved. The naive, central memory and regulatory TCRB repertoires appeared to resemble one another more closely among patients than among healthy donors. Fewer insertions and more nucleotide deletions at VDJ recombination sites were observed in patients with type 1 diabetes, implying thymic rearrangement abnormalities. A moderate but significant shortening of TCRB CDR3 length was observed in type 1 diabetes patients in all four CD4+ subsets.

Each donor gave one peripheral blood draw, roughly 110 mL on average, collected into heparinised tubes. Naive, central memory, regulatory and stem cell-like memory CD4+ T cells were sorted on a BD FACSAria II using a panel including CD45RO, CCR7, CD25, CD127, CD95 and CD27. A purity above 95% was achieved for all sorted populations. PBMCs were separated immediately by Lymphoprep density gradient centrifugation and were stained directly, without being cultured. So that batch effects would be minimized, each experiment stained and sorted samples in pairs, pairing one healthy donor with one patient. The CDR3 goes from the cysteine to the phenylalanine over 15 residues. The CDR3 DNA has 45 bases and is translated from base 1. Trimming accounts for 4 bases at V and 4 bases at J, while the number of junction bases matched to no gene is 4. The germline V gene yields SGHDT for CDR1 and YYEEEE for CDR2.

The chain employs TRBV5-6 and TRBJ2-1; 11 nucleotides in the junction match TRBD2. The material sequenced was naive CD4+ T cells from blood. Explained via the paper, the cell subset or site label denotes: true naive CD4+ T cells. This sequence originates from a woman younger than 30 in good health. The encoded CDR3 is CASSRLAGRYNEQFF. The nucleotides are TGTGCCAGCAGCCGACTAGCGGGACGGTACAATGAGCAGTTCTTC.